This paragraph reports one T cell receptor (beta chain). Germline loops: CDR1 LNHNV, CDR2 YYDKDF (reference sequence). This CDR3 is built from 15 residues. The J segment lost 3 bases and the V segment lost 3 bases, leaving 5 bases of the junction unmatched. This sample is part of a study of T cell changes during pregnancy in multiple sclerosis. Produced via immunoSEQ multiplex PCR; TCRdb's table is partial and in-frame only. Altogether about 77,000 clones are present, about 91% being singletons, with the ten largest covering under 2.5%. This specimen was peripheral blood, taken before pregnancy. The receptor was isolated from a female donor with multiple sclerosis, enrolled in a pregnancy study. The rearrangement links TRBV15 to TRBJ1-5; TRBD1 agrees at 7 bases. This CDR3 reads CATSREGQDNQPQHF. CDR3 sequence (DNA): TGTGCCACCAGCAGGGAAGGACAGGACAATCAGCCCCAGCATTTT.